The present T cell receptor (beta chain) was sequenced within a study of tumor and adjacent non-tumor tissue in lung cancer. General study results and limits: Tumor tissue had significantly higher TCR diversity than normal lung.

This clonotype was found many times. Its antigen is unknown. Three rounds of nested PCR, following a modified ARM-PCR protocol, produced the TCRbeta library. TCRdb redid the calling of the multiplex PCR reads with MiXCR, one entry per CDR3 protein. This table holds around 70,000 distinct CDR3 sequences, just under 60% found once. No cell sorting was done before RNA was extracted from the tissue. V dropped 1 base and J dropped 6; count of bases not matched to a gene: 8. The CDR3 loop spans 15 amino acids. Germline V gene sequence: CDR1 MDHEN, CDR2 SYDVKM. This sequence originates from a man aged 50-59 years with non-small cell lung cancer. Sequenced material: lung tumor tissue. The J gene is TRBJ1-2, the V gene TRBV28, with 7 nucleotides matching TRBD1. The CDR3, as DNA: TGTGCCAGCAGTTTATATGGTACAGGGGACAATGGCTACACCTTC. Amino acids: CASSLYGTGDNGYTF.